The next 28 T cell receptor beta chains were all read from a single sample in a study of regulatory T cells. The primer mix had 52 TRBV and 13 TRBJ primers. Using immunoSEQ multiplex PCR, the repertoire was profiled, and TCRdb retains in-frame clones only, with some absent. Altogether more than 15,000 clones are present, 92% being singletons, with the ten largest covering about 31%. The sequenced sample was CD8+ T cells sorted from blood. The receptors stem from a person aged 18 to 30 with CD3G deficiency.

This clone is deemed medium-sized. The rearrangement joins TRBV7-9 to TRBJ2-2, with TRBD2 matching over 12 bases. The CDR3 loop spans 14 amino acids. Germline CDR1 and CDR2: SEHNR and FQNEAQ (reference sequence). The V gene end was trimmed by 8 bases and the J gene end by 3 bases; junction bases not matched to a gene: 1. CDR3 sequence reads: CASRLAGDTGELFF. In nucleotides, the CDR3 is TGTGCCAGCCGACTAGCGGGGGACACCGGGGAGCTGTTTTTT. The whole variable domain, remainder taken from reference TRBV7-9 and TRBJ2-2, is DTGVSQNPRHKITKRGQNVTFRCDPISEHNRLYWYRQTLGQGPEFLTYFQNEAQLEKSRLLSDRFSAERPKGSFSTLEIQRTEQGDSAMYLCASRLAGDTGELFFGEGSRLTVL.

V and J are TRBV19 and TRBJ2-3; D assignment may be TRBD1 or TRBD2 (5 bases each). CDR1 and CDR2 from the germline V gene are LNHDA and SQIVND (reference sequence). Trimming took off 5 bases at V and 3 bases at J, with 12 bases between the two ends. This CDR3 contains 14 residues. The CDR3 region is CASSWGFGTDTQYF. The CDR3 DNA reads TGTGCCAGTAGTTGGGGGTTCGGGACAGATACGCAGTATTTT.

This sequence joins TRBV2 and TRBJ2-3; 10 bases match TRBD1. The CDR3 is made up of 15 amino acids. The germline gives CDR1 SNHLY, CDR2 FYNNEI. V lost 6 bases to trimming and J lost 8 bases; unmatched junction nucleotides: 11. CDR3 sequence reads: CASSEPGQGISTQYF. DNA for the CDR3: TGTGCCAGCAGCGAGCCGGGACAGGGGATAAGTACGCAGTATTTT.

This chain joins TRBV7-2 and TRBJ2-2; either TRBD1 or TRBD2 may fit D (5 bases each). Germline V gene lookup returns CDR1 SGHTA and CDR2 FQGNSA. The length of the CDR3 is 14 residues. Trimming shortened V by 5 bases and J by 0 bases, and 7 bases separated the two germline ends. In DNA, the CDR3 is TGTGCCAGCAGCCCGGGACCGAACACCGGGGAGCTGTTTTTT. Its protein is CASSPGPNTGELFF.

This clone came up once. This chain links TRBV7-6 with TRBJ1-4; tentatively, D is TRBD1 (6 bases). V dropped 4 bases and J dropped 8 bases, with 14 bases sitting between them. The CDR3 extends over 14 amino acids. Germline CDR1 SGHVS, CDR2 FNYEAQ. Here the CDR3 reads CASSSPGHDEKLFF. CDR3 nucleotide sequence: TGTGCCAGCAGCTCTCCGGGACATGACGAAAAACTGTTTTTT.

This clone has just one count. This sequence joins TRBV7-8 and TRBJ2-1, with 7 bases identical to TRBD2. Trimming removed 5 bases from V and 4 bases from J; junction bases left unmatched: 5. The germline gives CDR1 SGHVS, CDR2 FQNEAQ. The CDR3 is 14 amino acids. The CDR3 DNA follows: TGTGCCAGCAGCCTGACCGGGGGGTACAATGAGCAGTTCTTC. Its translation is CASSLTGGYNEQFF.

CDR3 nucleotides: TGCGCCAGCAGCCCGCGGGACGCACTAGGCGAGACCCAGTACTTC. Amino acid sequence: CASSPRDALGETQYF. The rearrangement joins TRBV4-1 to TRBJ2-5, with D possibly TRBD2 on 6 matching bases. In germline, CDR1 is MGHRA, CDR2 YSYEKL. CDR3 length: 15 amino acids. The germline V and J ends were trimmed by 4 bases and 5 bases, with 17 bases remaining between them.

This sequence joins TRBV4-1 and TRBJ2-2; 10 bases are a match to TRBD2. There are 18 residues in the CDR3. The V segment lost 1 base and the J segment 3 bases; nucleotides outside the gene matches: 8. Germline CDR1 is MGHRA and CDR2 is YSYEKL. CDR3: CASSQVPAGGLDTGELFF. DNA of the CDR3: TGCGCCAGCAGCCAAGTTCCAGCGGGGGGGTTGGACACCGGGGAGCTGTTTTTT.

This clone has only one observation. J is TRBJ1-1 and V is TRBV9, with 7 bases aligning to TRBD1. The V segment lost 0 bases and the J segment 5 bases; nucleotides outside the gene matches: 4. This CDR3 has 14 amino acids. From germline, CDR1 is SGDLS and CDR2 YYNGEE. The CDR3 nucleotides are TGTGCCAGCAGCGTAGCGACAGGGAGGACTGAAGCTTTCTTT. Translated: CASSVATGRTEAFF.

The chain joins TRBV4-3 to TRBJ1-1; a possible D gene is TRBD1 (6 bases). Trimming removed 0 bases at V and 4 bases at J, with 12 bases between. The CDR3 contains 15 residues. Germline CDR1 reads LGHNA; CDR2 reads YSLEER. The CDR3 loop reads CASSQDRGSGTEAFF. The CDR3, as DNA: TGCGCCAGCAGCCAAGACAGGGGCTCGGGCACTGAAGCTTTCTTT.

The rearrangement uses TRBV11-2 and TRBJ2-7; D possibly corresponds to TRBD2 (6 bases). Germline V gene lookup returns CDR1 SGHAT and CDR2 FQNNGV. CDR3 length: 15 amino acids. Trimming removed 5 bases from V and 1 base from J, with 15 bases in between. The CDR3 sequence: CASSPTSGGSYEQYF. DNA for the CDR3: TGTGCCAGCAGCCCGACTAGTGGGGGGTCCTACGAGCAGTACTTC.

J is TRBJ1-2 and V is TRBV4-1, with D unresolved. V lost 0 bases and J 8 bases, leaving 4 bases between the germline ends. The CDR3 runs 11 residues. Per germline, CDR1 MGHRA and CDR2 YSYEKL. The CDR3, as DNA: TGCGCCAGCAGCCAAGACCTGGGCTACACCTTC. It translates to CASSQDLGYTF.

The chain is built from TRBV7-9 and TRBJ2-5; TRBD2 matches at 7 bases. V trimming: 4 bases; J trimming: 0 bases; junction bases outside the gene matches: 5. Looked up from germline, CDR1 is SEHNR and CDR2 is FQNEAQ (reference sequence). The CDR3 covers 15 residues. Here the CDR3 DNA reads TGTGCCAGCAGCTGGGGACTAAGCCACCAAGAGACCCAGTACTTC. Translated, it gives CASSWGLSHQETQYF.

This chain joins TRBV13 and TRBJ2-1, with 8 bases fitting TRBD2. The J segment lost 6 bases and the V segment lost 7 bases, leaving 8 bases of the junction unmatched. The CDR3 runs 14 residues. The germline V gene has CDR1 PRHDT and CDR2 FYEKMQ (reference sequence). CDR3 sequence (DNA): TGTGCCAGCACCTCGGGAGGGGCTTTCAATGAGCAGTTCTTC. Residues: CASTSGGAFNEQFF.

The chain is built from TRBV7-3 and TRBJ1-6; the match to TRBD1 covers 7 bases. Germline CDR1 is SGHTA and CDR2 is FQGTGA. The V segment lost 6 bases and the J segment 10 bases; nucleotides outside the gene matches: 3. CDR3 length equals 12 residues. The CDR3 reads CASRQGLSPLHF. In DNA form, the CDR3 reads TGTGCCAGCAGACAGGGGCTATCACCCCTCCACTTT.

This chain uses TRBV5-1 with TRBJ2-7; 10 bases map to TRBD2. The V gene's germline CDR1 is SGHRS and CDR2 YFSETQ. CDR3 size: 16 residues. With 0 bases clipped from V and 2 bases from J, the junction kept 5 bases outside the gene matches. The CDR3 loop reads CASSLAGAGGPYEQYF. The DNA for the CDR3 is TGCGCCAGCAGCTTGGCCGGAGCGGGGGGGCCCTACGAGCAGTACTTC.

As to this clone: An end of the junction does not agree with germline; a read error may underlie this. The chain uses TRBV2 and TRBJ1-1, with D possibly being TRBD1 (5 bases). The CDR3 loop spans 14 amino acids. CDR1 and CDR2 from the germline V gene are SNHLY and FYNNEI. CDR3 in DNA: TGTGCCAGCAGAGAAGACAGCGTGAACACTGAAGCTTTCTTT. Protein sequence: CASREDSVNTEAFF.

The chain is built from TRBV27 and TRBJ1-5; a weak D match, TRBD1 (6 bases). Per the germline V gene, CDR1 is MNHEY and CDR2 is SMNVEV (reference sequence). The CDR3 runs 14 residues. V was trimmed by 3 bases and J by 9 bases, leaving 15 bases between them. CDR3: CASSFFGGPGPQHF. CDR3 coding DNA: TGTGCCAGCAGTTTCTTTGGGGGGCCGGGGCCCCAGCATTTT.

This chain links TRBV9 with TRBJ2-3; D call uncertain. The CDR3 extends over 13 amino acids. Germline values: CDR1 SGDLS, CDR2 YYNGEE. V lost 4 bases and J lost 4, with 10 bases in between. In nucleotides, the CDR3 is TGTGCCAGCAGCTCCTTTTTAGCAGATACGCAGTATTTT. Protein sequence: CASSSFLADTQYF.

The CDR3 protein is CATPSYKSSGNTIYF. In nucleotides, the CDR3 is TGTGCCACTCCTTCTTACAAGAGCTCTGGAAACACCATATATTTT. J is TRBJ1-3 and V is TRBV2; D call uncertain. Germline CDR1 is SNHLY and CDR2 is FYNNEI. This CDR3 comprises 15 residues. V shed 10 bases and J shed 0 bases, with 16 bases lying between them.

V gene TRBV7-9 combines with J gene TRBJ2-5; D is possibly TRBD2 (5 bases). Gene TRBJ2-7 matches the end of the DNA better, so the J call may be wrong. CDR3 length: 15 residues. Germline V CDR1 and CDR2: SEHNR, FQNEAQ (reference sequence). CDR3 nucleotides: TGTGCCAGCAGCTCCGCCCGCGGGCCCCCCTACGAGCAGTACTTC. This encodes CASSSARGPPYEQYF.

This clone came up a few times. The rearrangement links TRBV4-2 to TRBJ1-1; D may be TRBD1 (6 bases). CDR3 length: 13 residues. V was pared by 5 bases and J by 5 bases, with 12 bases between. CDR1 is LGHNA and CDR2 is YNFKEQ in the germline V gene. In DNA, the CDR3 is TGTGCCAGCAGCTTAGGAACAGGGACTGAAGCTTTCTTT. Translation gives CASSLGTGTEAFF.

CDR3 loop: CAISDPGSTDTQYF. CDR3 sequence (DNA): TGTGCCATCAGTGATCCGGGTAGCACAGATACGCAGTATTTT. This chain connects TRBV10-3 to TRBJ2-3; D ambiguous. CDR1 ENHRY and CDR2 SYGVKD come from the germline V gene. V lost 3 bases, J lost 0 bases, and 7 bases lay in between. The CDR3 extends over 14 amino acids.

The CDR3, as DNA: TGTGCCATCAGTGGAGGGACGGGCGAGCAGTACTTC. It is translated as CAISGGTGEQYF. J is TRBJ2-7 and V is TRBV10-3; D tentatively reads TRBD1 or TRBD2 (5 bases each). Trimming removed 4 bases from V and 6 bases from J, with 10 bases in between. CDR3 size: 12 residues. CDR1 ENHRY and CDR2 SYGVKD come from the germline V gene.

The chain recombines TRBV6-4 with TRBJ2-2; D remains ambiguous. Germline lookup yields CDR1 MRHNA and CDR2 SNTAGT. V was cut by 2 bases and J by 4 bases, with 8 bases left in between. CDR3 length equals 14 residues. Here the CDR3 DNA reads TGTGCCAGCAGTGACGAAGGAAGCACCGGGGAGCTGTTTTTT. It encodes CASSDEGSTGELFF.

The chain links TRBV4-1 to TRBJ2-7, with D possibly matching TRBD1 (6 bases). V lost 1 base to trimming and J lost 1 base, with 14 bases between them. Germline V gene sequence: CDR1 MGHRA, CDR2 YSYEKL. The CDR3 covers 16 residues. CDR3 in amino acids: CASSQGVGAVSYEQYF. The CDR3 nucleotides are TGCGCCAGCAGCCAAGGAGTGGGGGCCGTTTCCTACGAGCAGTACTTC.

The J gene is TRBJ1-1, the V gene TRBV6-5, with D possibly TRBD1 on 6 matching bases. The CDR3 totals 13 residues. The germline V gene encodes CDR1 MNHEY and CDR2 SVGAGI. The V and J ends lost 6 bases and 4 bases respectively, with 12 bases between them. The CDR3 region has the DNA TGTGCCAGCAGCCTAGGAGGGGGCACTGAAGCTTTCTTT. Translated, it gives CASSLGGGTEAFF.

The chain couples TRBV7-3 to TRBJ2-1; a possible D gene is TRBD1 (7 bases). This CDR3 contains 15 residues. Between the trimmed V and J ends, which lost 5 bases and 7 bases, there was a span of 18 bases. CDR1 and CDR2 from the germline V gene are SGHTA and FQGTGA. The CDR3 here is CASSAQGGPWNEQFF. The CDR3 coding sequence is TGTGCCAGCAGCGCCCAGGGGGGACCGTGGAATGAGCAGTTCTTC.